These 16 T cell receptor beta chains were sequenced from one sample in a study of Tregs in tolerant kidney transplant recipients. Sequencing was performed with immunoSEQ multiplex PCR; in TCRdb, only in-frame clones are kept and a portion is missing. The data contain under 300,000 clones, 80% to 85% of them singletons. The specimen was CD4+ T cells from blood. The receptor set was obtained from a human donor in good health.

The V call is TRBV5-1, the J call TRBJ2-3; D not resolved. The V end lost 0 bases, the J end lost 5 bases, and 7 bases lay between the germline ends. The length of the CDR3 is 13 residues. Germline CDR1 SGHRS, CDR2 YFSETQ. CDR3 protein: CASSLEGIDTQYF. The CDR3 nucleotides are TGCGCCAGCAGCTTGGAAGGGATAGATACGCAGTATTTT. The whole variable domain, remainder taken from reference TRBV5-1 and TRBJ2-3, is KAGVTQTPRYLIKTRGQQVTLSCSPISGHRSVSWYQQTPGQGLQFLFEYFSETQRNKGNFPGRFSGRQFSNSRSEMNVSTLELGDSALYLCASSLEGIDTQYFGPGTRLTVL.

The CDR3 sequence: CSVEHSYEQYF. The CDR3 nucleotides read TGCAGCGTTGAACACAGCTACGAGCAGTACTTC. The gene calls are TRBV29-1 and TRBJ2-7; D is ambiguous. V lost 2 bases, J lost 3 bases, and 5 bases lay in between. The germline V gene encodes CDR1 SQVTM and CDR2 ANQGSEA. The CDR3 has 11 amino acids.

This clone was observed once. The chain joins TRBV7-3 to TRBJ2-1, with D perhaps matching TRBD1 or TRBD2 (5 bases each). Germline V gives CDR1 SGHTA, CDR2 FQGTGA. The CDR3 extends over 13 amino acids. With 6 bases removed from V and 6 bases from J, the gap between germline ends came to 12 bases. CDR3 bases: TGTGCCAGCAGTTCCGGGGCGCCCAATGAGCAGTTCTTC. Translation: CASSSGAPNEQFF. Looking up the rest from reference TRBV7-3 and TRBJ2-1 gives the full variable domain: GAGVSQTPSNKVTEKGKYVELRCDPISGHTALYWYRQSLGQGPEFLIYFQGTGAADDSGLPNDRFFAVRPEGSVSTLKIQRTERGDSAVYLCASSSGAPNEQFFGPGTRLTVL.

The gene calls are TRBV11-3 and TRBJ2-1, with unresolved D. The V end was cut by 0 bases, the J end by 10 bases, with 7 bases between. The CDR3 is 12 residues long. Germline-derived CDR1 and CDR2 are SGHNT and YENEEA. The CDR3 sequence: CASSLDRHEQFF. The CDR3 DNA reads as TGTGCCAGCAGCTTAGACCGTCACGAGCAGTTCTTC.

The chain is built from TRBV14 and TRBJ2-1; D unclear. Germline V gene lookup returns CDR1 SGHDN and CDR2 FVKESK. The CDR3 spans 13 residues. Trimming took 0 bases from V and 10 from J, leaving 10 bases between them. The CDR3 nucleotides read TGTGCCAGCAGCCAAGACGCCGTACGGGAGCAGTTCTTC. Translation: CASSQDAVREQFF.

This clone was detected a few times. V gene TRBV25-1 combines with J gene TRBJ1-1; maybe TRBD1 (5 bases). The V end was cut by 6 bases, the J end by 1 base, with 12 bases between. This CDR3 comprises 14 residues. Looked up from germline, CDR1 is MGHDK and CDR2 is SYGVNS. The CDR3 protein is CASRPRGENTEAFF. For the CDR3, the DNA is TGTGCCAGCAGACCTCGGGGGGAGAACACTGAAGCTTTCTTT.

The gene calls are TRBV10-2 and TRBJ2-1; 7 nucleotides align to TRBD1. CDR1 and CDR2 (germline): WSHSY, SAAADI. Unmatched junction bases numbered 5, after V lost 3 bases and J lost 3 bases. The CDR3 runs to 15 residues. CDR3 loop: CASSDRDRYYNEQFF. The CDR3 DNA follows: TGCGCCAGCAGTGATAGGGACAGATACTACAATGAGCAGTTCTTC.

The CDR3 reads CASSLGQGAFEAFF. The CDR3 DNA is TGTGCCAGCAGCTTGGGACAGGGGGCTTTTGAAGCTTTCTTT. J is TRBJ1-1 and V is TRBV5-7, with 10 positions matching TRBD1. TRBV5-7 falls under the ORF class, with uncertain function. This CDR3 contains 14 residues. J lost 7 bases, V lost 0 bases, and 3 bases had no gene match.

The chain employs TRBV4-1 and TRBJ2-3, with D possibly being TRBD1 (6 bases). Trimming pared 5 bases from V and 2 bases from J, leaving 17 bases between. Germline V gene sequence: CDR1 MGHRA, CDR2 YSYEKL. The CDR3 runs 16 residues. In nucleotides, the CDR3 is TGCGCCAGCAGCTTGAGACAGGACCCCCCCACAGATACGCAGTATTTT. Protein product: CASSLRQDPPTDTQYF.

This clone was seen just once. The CDR3 nucleotides are TGTGCCAGTGGATCAGTGGCCTCTGGGGCCAACGTCCTGACTTTC. The encoded protein is CASGSVASGANVLTF. The V gene is TRBV19, the J gene TRBJ2-6; the D is unclear. This CDR3 region has 15 residues. Germline assignment: CDR1 LNHDA and CDR2 SQIVND (reference sequence). V gave up 8 bases and J gave up 0 bases, with 11 bases separating them.

This clone has a single count. The rearrangement links TRBV11-1 to TRBJ1-1, with a possible D match to TRBD1 (6 bases). V lost 5 bases to trimming and J lost 1 base, with 14 bases between them. CDR1 SGHAT and CDR2 FQDESV come from the germline V gene (reference sequence). The CDR3 consists of 15 residues. The CDR3 spells CASSRQGLANTEAFF. In nucleotides, the CDR3 is TGTGCCAGCAGCCGTCAGGGGTTAGCGAACACTGAAGCTTTCTTT.

The chain recombines TRBV6-5 with TRBJ2-5; 10 positions agree with TRBD2. V gave up 5 bases and J gave up 2 bases; unmatched junction bases: 5. Germline CDR1 reads MNHEY; CDR2 reads SVGAGI. This CDR3 has 15 residues. The CDR3 spells CASSVGTSEQETQYF. The CDR3 DNA sequence: TGTGCCAGCAGTGTCGGGACTAGCGAACAAGAGACCCAGTACTTC.

This clone came up a few times. CDR3 sequence reads: CAWSGGDTQYF. In DNA form, the CDR3 reads TGTGCCTGGAGTGGGGGCGATACGCAGTATTTT. The rearrangement joins TRBV30 to TRBJ2-3, with D perhaps TRBD1 (5 bases). The CDR3 contains 11 residues. V was shortened by 1 base and J by 6 bases, with 5 bases between the two germline ends. Looked up from germline, CDR1 is GTSNPN and CDR2 is SVGIG (reference sequence).

The V and J genes are TRBV7-8 and TRBJ2-7; 8 nucleotides agree with TRBD1. The CDR3 consists of 16 residues. Germline CDR1 is SGHVS and CDR2 is FQNEAQ. The ends lost 3 bases at V and 6 bases at J; junction bases unmatched: 13. Here the CDR3 DNA reads TGTGCCAGCAGCTTGATCCGCAGGGGGCGCGAGGGCGAGCAGTACTTC. This gives the protein CASSLIRRGREGEQYF. The full variable domain, with the rest looked up from reference TRBV7-8 and TRBJ2-7, is GAGVSQSPRYKVAKRGQDVALRCDPISGHVSLFWYQQALGQGPEFLTYFQNEAQLDKSGLPSDRFFAERPEGSVSTLKIQRTQQEDSAVYLCASSLIRRGREGEQYFGPGTRLTVT.

The chain is built from TRBV4-1 and TRBJ1-2, with 9 bases that match TRBD1. Trimming at V came to 2 bases and at J to 4 bases, leaving 8 bases not matched to a gene. Germline V gene lookup returns CDR1 MGHRA and CDR2 YSYEKL. The CDR3 extends over 16 amino acids. CDR3 DNA sequence: TGCGCCAGCAGCCAATTAACAGGGGGCCCATTCTATGGCTACACCTTC. This sequence encodes CASSQLTGGPFYGYTF.

The CDR3 is CASSKQGDMNTEAFF. The CDR3 nucleotides are TGTGCCAGCAGTAAACAGGGGGACATGAACACTGAAGCTTTCTTT. The chain has TRBV6-1 and TRBJ1-1, with TRBD1 matching over 8 bases. This CDR3 has 15 residues. Germline lookup yields CDR1 MNHNS and CDR2 SASEGT. The V gene end was trimmed by 5 bases and the J gene end by 0 bases; junction bases not matched to a gene: 5.